This passage covers 30 T cell receptor beta chains from one sample sequenced in a study of response to subunit inactivated influenza vaccine (dated by TCRdb to the late 2010s). The method behind the library was RT-PCR. TCRdb names Illumina HiSeq 2500 as the instrument used. In TCRdb, the public reads were trimmed at Q25 with fastp and aligned with MiXCR, with productive beta chains retained. Each entry merges the rows of one CDR3 protein and shows their most common DNA and genes. Present in this sample are hundreds of thousands of distinct CDR3 sequences, about a fifth of which were seen just once. Approximately 11% of the sample comes from the top ten. The specimen was PBMCs from blood, collected more than 4 days after vaccination. These receptors came from a man aged 50-59 years who received an inactivated influenza vaccine. Donor details come from another sample of the same person, matched by shared clones.

The chain couples TRBV7-6 to TRBJ2-7; D gene ambiguous. CDR1 is SGHVS and CDR2 is FNYEAQ in the germline V gene. V was clipped by 4 bases and J by 6 bases, with 13 bases between them. CDR3 length: 13 amino acids. CDR3 DNA: TGTGCCAGCAGCTATCTCCTGGGTTCCGAGCAGTACTTC. It yields the protein CASSYLLGSEQYF.

This clonotype was recorded a few times. Written as DNA, the CDR3 is TGCGCCAGCAGCTTATTAGGCAGGGAAGAGACCCAGTACTTC. Translating gives CASSLLGREETQYF. The chain combines TRBV5-1 with TRBJ2-5; weak D call: TRBD1 (5 bases). Germline assignment: CDR1 SGHRS and CDR2 YFSETQ. V dropped 2 bases and J dropped 3 bases, with 11 bases sitting between them. CDR3 length: 14 amino acids.

DNA for the CDR3: TGTGCCAGCAGCTGGGGACCACACAATGAGCAGTTCTTC. This encodes CASSWGPHNEQFF. The rearrangement joins TRBV7-2 to TRBJ2-1, with D tentatively TRBD1 or TRBD2 (5 bases each). The CDR3 contains 13 residues. Trimming left V 4 bases short and J 5 bases short, with 9 bases between. CDR1 and CDR2 (germline): SGHTA, FQGNSA.

This clonotype was observed a few times. V usage is TRBV6-1 and J usage is TRBJ1-5, with D possibly TRBD1 on 6 matching bases. CDR3 length: 15 amino acids. CDR1 and CDR2 (germline): MNHNS, SASEGT. V lost 6 bases, J lost 2 bases, and 14 bases lay in between. The DNA of the CDR3 is TGTGCCAGCAGCACTGGACAGAAGGGCAATCAGCCCCAGCATTTT. It encodes CASSTGQKGNQPQHF.

V and J are TRBV12-3 or TRBV12-4 and TRBJ1-2; 7 bases map to TRBD1. The J segment lost 1 base and the V segment lost 7 bases, leaving 6 bases of the junction unmatched. The CDR3 loop spans 14 amino acids. CDR3: CASTLTGVNYGYTF. The CDR3 DNA sequence: TGTGCCAGCACCCTTACAGGGGTTAACTATGGCTACACCTTC.

This clonotype was counted between two and nine times. The V call is TRBV28, the J call TRBJ2-7; 7 bases align to TRBD1. Germline V gene data show CDR1 as MDHEN and CDR2 as SYDVKM. Trimming took 7 bases from V and 3 from J; bases not matched to a gene: 12. This CDR3 is 15 amino acids long. The CDR3 bases are TGTGCCAGCACCACACCCGGGACAGCCCTCTACGAGCAGTACTTC. It translates to CASTTPGTALYEQYF.

V and J are TRBV6-1 and TRBJ2-7, with TRBD2 identical over 7 bases. CDR3 length: 13 residues. V lost 7 bases to trimming and J lost 1 base; unmatched junction nucleotides: 4. Looked up from germline, CDR1 is MNHNS and CDR2 is SASEGT. The CDR3 nucleotides are TGTGCCAGCACTGGGGGGGTGTCCTACGAGCAGTACTTC. Its protein is CASTGGVSYEQYF.

V is TRBV4-2 and J is TRBJ2-1; D uncertain. Germline assignment: CDR1 LGHNA and CDR2 YNFKEQ. The germline V and J ends were trimmed by 4 bases and 5 bases, with 12 bases remaining between them. This CDR3 has 14 amino acids. CDR3 residues: CASSPFGGNNEQFF. The CDR3 DNA reads as TGTGCCAGCAGCCCCTTTGGCGGCAACAATGAGCAGTTCTTC.

This clonotype was found many times. This rearrangement joins TRBV29-1 to TRBJ1-4; D is possibly TRBD1 (6 bases). The CDR3 has 11 residues. From germline, CDR1 is SQVTM and CDR2 ANQGSEA. The V end was cut by 7 bases, the J end by 4 bases, with 7 bases between. The CDR3 here is CSGTDNEKLFF. The DNA of the CDR3 is TGCAGCGGGACAGATAATGAAAAACTGTTTTTT.

This clonotype was found a few times. J is TRBJ2-3 and V is TRBV12-3 or TRBV12-4, with 8 nucleotides matching TRBD2. V was clipped by 3 bases and J by 0 bases; unmatched bases: 8. This CDR3 contains 17 residues. The CDR3 here is CASSFGGAGGSTDTQYF. The CDR3, as DNA: TGTGCCAGCAGTTTTGGGGGTGCGGGGGGTAGCACAGATACGCAGTATTTT.

This chain links TRBV7-6 with TRBJ1-4; D not certain. V was cut by 1 base and J by 6 bases, with 15 bases left in between. CDR1 and CDR2 (germline): SGHVS, FNYEAQ. CDR3 length equals 16 residues. The CDR3, as DNA: TGTGCCAGCAGCTTAGACGTTCGGATAGGTTATGAAAAACTGTTTTTT. Protein: CASSLDVRIGYEKLFF.

In its sample, this clonotype was seen a few times. The chain joins TRBV18 to TRBJ2-7, with D perhaps matching TRBD2 (6 bases). Germline V gene data show CDR1 as KGHSH and CDR2 as LQKENI. There are 14 residues in the CDR3. The germline V and J ends were trimmed by 3 bases and 3 bases, with 12 bases remaining between them. CDR3 amino acids: CASSPRGADYEQYF. CDR3 bases: TGTGCCAGCTCACCTCGCGGGGCAGACTACGAGCAGTACTTC.

This clonotype appeared a few times. The gene calls are TRBV7-2 and TRBJ2-3; 9 bases are shared with TRBD1. The CDR3 totals 16 residues. The germline gives CDR1 SGHTA, CDR2 FQGNSA. V shed 4 bases, J shed 3 bases, and the junction held 8 bases outside the gene matches. Here the CDR3 reads CASSSGQGGRTDTQYF. The CDR3 DNA is TGTGCCAGCAGCTCGGGACAGGGTGGGAGAACAGATACGCAGTATTTT.

This clonotype was counted ten times or more. This rearrangement joins TRBV7-9 to TRBJ2-1, with TRBD1 matching over 7 bases. The CDR3 spans 13 residues. Germline V gives CDR1 SEHNR, CDR2 FQNEAQ (reference sequence). V gave up 2 bases and J gave up 9 bases; unmatched junction bases: 4. The CDR3 DNA is TGTGCCAGCAGCTTAAGGGGGCCGATTGAGCAGTTCTTC. Protein sequence: CASSLRGPIEQFF.

This clonotype was detected only a few times. The V call is TRBV10-3, the J call TRBJ1-1, with D possibly TRBD1 on 5 matching bases. The CDR3 loop spans 13 amino acids. Trimming removed 2 bases from V and 3 bases from J, with 7 bases in between. Germline V lookup: CDR1 ENHRY, CDR2 SYGVKD. Here the CDR3 reads CAISEGTYTEAFF. CDR3 coding DNA: TGTGCCATCAGTGAGGGGACCTACACTGAAGCTTTCTTT.

This clonotype was seen a few times. The rearrangement uses TRBV5-1 and TRBJ2-7, with D uncertain. This CDR3 comprises 13 residues. Trimming took 1 base from V and 5 from J, leaving 10 bases between them. Germline-derived CDR1 and CDR2 are SGHRS and YFSETQ. The CDR3 loop reads CASSLSSANEQYF. The CDR3 DNA follows: TGCGCCAGCAGCTTGAGTTCCGCTAACGAGCAGTACTTC.

This clonotype was recorded at least ten times. CDR3: CASSLAPVGTEAFF. CDR3 in DNA: TGTGCCAGCAGTTTAGCGCCGGTTGGCACTGAAGCTTTCTTT. V gene TRBV12-3 or TRBV12-4 combines with J gene TRBJ1-1; D is ambiguous. Trimming cost V 0 bases and J 4 bases, with 9 bases left between them. The CDR3 contains 14 residues.

The chain uses TRBV24-1 and TRBJ2-7; 7 bases are shared with TRBD1. The germline V gene encodes CDR1 KGHDR and CDR2 SFDVKD. CDR3 length: 12 residues. V gave up 7 bases and J gave up 8 bases; unmatched junction bases: 7. Written as DNA, the CDR3 is TGTGCCACCAGCGACGAGACAGGGAAGCAGTACTTC. This translates into CATSDETGKQYF.

This rearrangement joins TRBV5-6 to TRBJ2-5, with D perhaps matching TRBD1 or TRBD2 (6 bases each). The germline V gene has CDR1 SGHDT and CDR2 YYEEEE. Trimming took 2 bases from V and 4 from J, leaving 18 bases between them. The CDR3 has 16 amino acids. The CDR3 spells CASSLTRGLAIETQYF. Here the CDR3 DNA reads TGTGCCAGCAGCTTAACCCGGGGGCTAGCGATAGAGACCCAGTACTTC.

This clonotype has only a few counts. This chain links TRBV12-3 or TRBV12-4 with TRBJ2-7; 10 nucleotides align to TRBD1. V lost 5 bases to trimming and J lost 3 bases; unmatched junction nucleotides: 7. CDR3 length equals 15 residues. CDR3 DNA sequence: TGTGCCAGCAGTCACCGGGACAGGGGAATCTACGAGCAGTACTTC. It translates to CASSHRDRGIYEQYF.

This clonotype has ten or more counts. The chain is built from TRBV4-2 and TRBJ1-6; D remains unclear. V lost 4 bases and J 5 bases, leaving 15 bases between the germline ends. Germline V CDR1 and CDR2: LGHNA, YNFKEQ. The length of the CDR3 is 16 residues. CDR3 loop: CASSPLDPKDNSPLHF. The CDR3 DNA sequence: TGTGCCAGCAGCCCGTTGGACCCAAAGGATAATTCACCCCTCCACTTT.

This clonotype was observed a few times. This chain joins TRBV10-3 and TRBJ1-6, with D perhaps matching TRBD1 (5 bases). The CDR3 runs 15 residues. The V gene lost 6 bases and the J gene lost 8 bases, with 17 bases spanning the gap. Germline CDR1 reads ENHRY; CDR2 reads SYGVKD. This CDR3 is CAIRDDSKWDSPLHF. CDR3 nucleotides: TGTGCCATCAGAGATGACAGCAAATGGGATTCACCCCTCCACTTT.

This clonotype was counted only a few times. The rearrangement links TRBV6-5 to TRBJ2-7; TRBD2 matches 11 bases. J lost 2 bases, V lost 3 bases, and 6 bases had no gene match. The germline gives CDR1 MNHEY, CDR2 SVGAGI. The CDR3 has 16 residues. The CDR3 DNA follows: TGTGCCAGCAGTTATCCAACTAGCGGGAGACCCTACGAGCAGTACTTC. It encodes CASSYPTSGRPYEQYF.

This clonotype occurred many times. The V call is TRBV12-3 or TRBV12-4, the J call TRBJ2-2; the match to TRBD1 covers 7 bases. The CDR3 has 14 residues. J lost 5 bases, V lost 7 bases, and 7 bases had no gene match. CDR3 residues: CASTLDRITGELFF. CDR3 DNA: TGTGCCAGCACCTTGGACAGGATTACCGGGGAGCTGTTTTTT.

This chain connects TRBV20-1 to TRBJ2-3; D might be TRBD1 (5 bases). Germline loops: CDR1 DFQATT, CDR2 SNEGSKA (reference sequence). V lost 3 bases and J 2 bases, leaving 15 bases between the germline ends. The CDR3 is 15 amino acids. The CDR3 here is CSASPMDTNTDTQYF. The CDR3 region has the DNA TGCAGTGCTAGCCCAATGGACACAAACACAGATACGCAGTATTTT.

This clonotype was counted a few times. The CDR3 here is CAISVGDRGNLNTEAFF. CDR3 sequence (DNA): TGTGCCATCAGTGTCGGGGACAGGGGAAACCTGAACACTGAAGCTTTCTTT. The chain couples TRBV10-3 to TRBJ1-1; 10 bases line up with TRBD1. V lost 4 bases, J lost 0 bases, and 8 bases stayed unmatched. Germline CDR1 and CDR2: ENHRY and SYGVKD. The CDR3 totals 17 residues.

In this sample, this clonotype turned up a few times. The chain joins TRBV6-6 to TRBJ2-3; D remains unclear. Germline assignment: CDR1 MNHNY and CDR2 SVGAGI (reference sequence). V lost 7 bases, J lost 6 bases, and 14 bases lay in between. This CDR3 contains 13 residues. CDR3 DNA: TGTGCCAGCACTACGTATGCTGGGGATACGCAGTATTTT. Its translation is CASTTYAGDTQYF.

The chain uses TRBV25-1 and TRBJ1-1; D perhaps matches TRBD1 (5 bases). V was trimmed by 3 bases and J by 10 bases, leaving 12 bases between them. The CDR3 spans 12 residues. Germline V gene data show CDR1 as MGHDK and CDR2 as SYGVNS. The CDR3: CASSDRGTRAFF. Here the CDR3 DNA reads TGTGCCAGCAGTGACCGGGGCACCCGAGCTTTCTTT.

This clonotype has a count of ten or more. This sequence joins TRBV29-1 and TRBJ2-3, with 7 bases that match TRBD2. The germline V gene has CDR1 SQVTM and CDR2 ANQGSEA. The CDR3 has 14 residues. Trimming cost V 6 bases and J 1 base; bases outside gene matches: 7. CDR3 residues: CSVGLGGGTDTQYF. DNA of the CDR3: TGCAGCGTAGGACTAGGAGGGGGCACAGATACGCAGTATTTT.

This clonotype was detected a few times. V and J are TRBV4-2 and TRBJ2-7; 9 bases map to TRBD2. V lost 0 bases, J lost 13 bases, and 10 bases stayed unmatched. CDR3 size: 14 residues. The germline gives CDR1 LGHNA, CDR2 YNFKEQ. The CDR3 DNA is TGTGCCAGCAGCCAAGATGGCCTAGCGGGGTTTTTATACTTC. Translated: CASSQDGLAGFLYF.